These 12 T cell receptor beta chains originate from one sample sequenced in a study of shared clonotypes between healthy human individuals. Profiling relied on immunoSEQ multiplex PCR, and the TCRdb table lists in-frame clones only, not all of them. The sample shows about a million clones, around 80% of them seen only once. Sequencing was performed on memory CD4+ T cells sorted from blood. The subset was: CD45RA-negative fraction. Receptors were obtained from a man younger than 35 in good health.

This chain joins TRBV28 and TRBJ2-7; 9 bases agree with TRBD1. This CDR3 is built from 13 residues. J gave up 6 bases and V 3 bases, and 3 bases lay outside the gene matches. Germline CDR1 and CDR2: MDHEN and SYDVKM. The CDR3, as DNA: TGTGCCAGCAGTTTCCTGGACAGGGGCGAGCAGTACTTC. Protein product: CASSFLDRGEQYF.

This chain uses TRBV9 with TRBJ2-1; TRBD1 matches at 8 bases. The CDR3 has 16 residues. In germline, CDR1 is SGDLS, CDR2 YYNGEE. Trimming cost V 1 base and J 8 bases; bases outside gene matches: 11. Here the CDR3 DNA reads TGTGCCAGCAGCGTAAATAAGGACAGGGAGGAATATGAGCAGTTCTTC. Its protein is CASSVNKDREEYEQFF.

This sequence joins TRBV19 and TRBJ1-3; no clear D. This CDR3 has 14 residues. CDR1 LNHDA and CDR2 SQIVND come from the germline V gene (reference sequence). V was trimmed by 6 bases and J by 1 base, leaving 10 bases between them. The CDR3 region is CASRLLGSGNTIYF. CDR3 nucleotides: TGTGCCAGTAGACTTCTTGGTTCTGGAAACACCATATATTTT.

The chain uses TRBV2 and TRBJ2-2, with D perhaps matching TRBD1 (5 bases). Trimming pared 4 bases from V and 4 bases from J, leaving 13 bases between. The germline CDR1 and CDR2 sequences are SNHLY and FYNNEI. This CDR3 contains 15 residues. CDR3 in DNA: TGTGCCAGCAGTGGACAGACTCTATCCACCGGGGAGCTGTTTTTT. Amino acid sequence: CASSGQTLSTGELFF.

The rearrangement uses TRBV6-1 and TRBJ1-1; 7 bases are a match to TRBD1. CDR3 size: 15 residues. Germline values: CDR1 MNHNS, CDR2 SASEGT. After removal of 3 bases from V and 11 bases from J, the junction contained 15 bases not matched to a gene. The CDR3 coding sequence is TGTGCCAGCAGTGACCTTACGACAGGGTCGGGGAGGGCTTTCTTT. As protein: CASSDLTTGSGRAFF.

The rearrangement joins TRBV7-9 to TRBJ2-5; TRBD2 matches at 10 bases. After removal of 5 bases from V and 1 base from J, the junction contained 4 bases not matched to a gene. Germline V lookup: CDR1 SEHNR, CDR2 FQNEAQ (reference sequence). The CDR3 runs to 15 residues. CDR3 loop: CASSASGGGQETQYF. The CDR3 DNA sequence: TGTGCCAGCAGCGCCAGCGGGGGGGGCCAAGAGACCCAGTACTTC.

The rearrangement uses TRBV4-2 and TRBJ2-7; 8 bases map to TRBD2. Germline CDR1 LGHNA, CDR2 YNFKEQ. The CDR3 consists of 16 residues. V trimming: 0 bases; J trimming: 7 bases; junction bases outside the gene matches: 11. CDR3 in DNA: TGTGCCAGCAGCCAAGATGGTGCCGGACTAGCTTGGGAGCAGTACTTC. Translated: CASSQDGAGLAWEQYF.

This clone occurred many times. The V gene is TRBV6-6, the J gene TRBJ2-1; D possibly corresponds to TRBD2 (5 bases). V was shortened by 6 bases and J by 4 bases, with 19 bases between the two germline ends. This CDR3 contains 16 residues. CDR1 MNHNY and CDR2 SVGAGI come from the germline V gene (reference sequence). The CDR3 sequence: CASSPAELEGYNEQFF. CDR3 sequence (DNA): TGTGCCAGCAGCCCCGCCGAGCTAGAGGGATACAATGAGCAGTTCTTC.

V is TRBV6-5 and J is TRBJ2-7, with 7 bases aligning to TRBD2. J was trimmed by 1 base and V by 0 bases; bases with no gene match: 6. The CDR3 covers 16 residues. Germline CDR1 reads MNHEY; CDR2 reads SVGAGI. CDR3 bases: TGTGCCAGCAGTTACTCCATAGCGGGCGCGTCCTACGAGCAGTACTTC. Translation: CASSYSIAGASYEQYF.

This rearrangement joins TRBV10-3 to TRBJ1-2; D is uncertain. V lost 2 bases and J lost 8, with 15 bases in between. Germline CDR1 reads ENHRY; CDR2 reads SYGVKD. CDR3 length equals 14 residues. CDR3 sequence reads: CAISEVADSGGYTF. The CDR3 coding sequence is TGTGCCATCAGTGAGGTTGCGGACTCTGGGGGCTACACCTTC.

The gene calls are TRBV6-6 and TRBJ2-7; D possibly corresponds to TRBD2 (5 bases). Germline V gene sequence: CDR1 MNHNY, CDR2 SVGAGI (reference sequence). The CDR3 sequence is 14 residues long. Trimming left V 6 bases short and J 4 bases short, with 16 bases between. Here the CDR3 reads CASSLNLAGYEQYF. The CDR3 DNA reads TGTGCCAGCAGCCTCAATCTAGCTGGGTACGAGCAGTACTTC.

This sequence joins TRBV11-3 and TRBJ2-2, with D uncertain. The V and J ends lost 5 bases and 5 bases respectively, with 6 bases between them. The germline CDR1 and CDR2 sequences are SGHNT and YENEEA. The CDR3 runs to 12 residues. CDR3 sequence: CASSVGTGELFF. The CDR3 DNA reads TGTGCCAGCAGCGTAGGAACCGGGGAGCTGTTTTTT.